A selection of T cell receptor beta chains follows, all from one sample in a study of blood T cell repertoires in COVID-19. TCRdb's table, derived via immunoSEQ multiplex PCR, lists solely in-frame clones and lacks some. The sample holds about 140,000 clones, roughly 88% seen once. Sequenced sample: peripheral blood. The receptors were gathered from a woman in her fifties or sixties with acute or convalescent COVID-19. Each CDR3 is given with its conserved first and last residue. A D gene is named only where the DNA matches it firmly. Expanded clones get a size class; other rows say once, few or many, or leave the size out.

V gene: TRBV9
D gene: NA
J gene: TRBJ2-2
clone size: NA
CDR3 protein: CASSVSLTWRGNTGELFF
CDR3 DNA: TGTGCCAGCAGCGTATCCCTCACTTGGCGGGGGAACACCGGGGAGCTGTTTTTT

V gene: TRBV7-6
D gene: NA
J gene: TRBJ2-3
clone size: NA
CDR3 protein: CASSLGGNTDTQYF
CDR3 DNA: TGTGCCAGCAGCTTAGGGGGCAACACAGATACGCAGTATTTT

V gene: TRBV29-1
D gene: NA
J gene: TRBJ2-5
clone size: once
CDR3 protein: CSVRVFETQYF
CDR3 DNA: TGCAGCGTCAGGGTATTCGAGACCCAGTACTTC

V gene: TRBV5-1
D gene: NA
J gene: TRBJ1-2
clone size: NA
CDR3 protein: CASSPGFGYTF
CDR3 DNA: TGCGCCAGCAGCCCAGGATTTGGCTACACCTTC

V gene: TRBV5-1
D gene: TRBD1
J gene: TRBJ1-2
clone size: NA
CDR3 protein: CASSVDRGLADGYTF
CDR3 DNA: TGCGCCAGCAGCGTGGACAGGGGCCTCGCTGATGGCTACACCTTC

V gene: TRBV25-1
D gene: TRBD1
J gene: TRBJ2-2
clone size: few
CDR3 protein: CASSETGDANTGELFF
CDR3 DNA: TGTGCCAGCAGTGAGACAGGGGATGCGAACACCGGGGAGCTGTTTTTT

V gene: TRBV28
D gene: NA
J gene: TRBJ1-1
clone size: NA
CDR3 protein: CASSLYRGGEEAFF
CDR3 DNA: TGTGCCAGCAGTTTATACCGGGGGGGAGAAGAAGCTTTCTTT

V gene: TRBV24-1
D gene: TRBD1
J gene: TRBJ2-1
clone size: NA
CDR3 protein: CATSDLRTGGSYNEQFF
CDR3 DNA: TGTGCCACCAGTGATTTGCGTACAGGGGGATCCTACAATGAGCAGTTCTTC

V gene: TRBV6-2/TRBV6-3
D gene: NA
J gene: TRBJ1-5
clone size: many
CDR3 protein: CASSYSGGNQPQHF
CDR3 DNA: TGTGCCAGCAGTTACTCCGGGGGAAATCAGCCCCAGCATTTT

V gene: TRBV5-1
D gene: TRBD1
J gene: TRBJ2-7
clone size: NA
CDR3 protein: CASSQRPGTGGNEQYF
CDR3 DNA: TGCGCCAGCAGCCAAAGGCCCGGGACAGGGGGCAACGAGCAGTACTTC

V gene: TRBV30
D gene: TRBD1
J gene: TRBJ2-1
clone size: NA
CDR3 protein: CAWGQGHEQFF
CDR3 DNA: TGTGCCTGGGGACAGGGCCATGAGCAGTTCTTC

V gene: TRBV6-1
D gene: NA
J gene: TRBJ1-1
clone size: NA
CDR3 protein: CASSETQDSRTFF
CDR3 DNA: TGTGCCAGCAGTGAAACCCAGGACTCTCGTACTTTCTTT

V gene: TRBV7-2
D gene: TRBD1
J gene: TRBJ1-4
clone size: NA
CDR3 protein: CASSTRGRGSEKLFF
CDR3 DNA: TGTGCCAGCAGCACCCGGGGCAGGGGGTCTGAAAAACTGTTTTTT

V gene: TRBV11-2
D gene: NA
J gene: TRBJ1-5
clone size: NA
CDR3 protein: CASSRTGRNQPQHF
CDR3 DNA: TGTGCCAGCAGCCGAACAGGGCGCAATCAGCCCCAGCATTTT

V gene: TRBV11-2
D gene: NA
J gene: TRBJ1-3
clone size: NA
CDR3 protein: CASSLRDTQTGNTIYF
CDR3 DNA: TGTGCCAGCAGCTTACGGGACACCCAAACTGGAAACACCATATATTTT

V gene: TRBV3-1/TRBV3-2
D gene: NA
J gene: TRBJ1-2
clone size: NA
CDR3 protein: CASSQAPPYGYTF
CDR3 DNA: TGTGCCAGCAGCCAAGCCCCCCCGTATGGCTACACCTTC

V gene: TRBV18
D gene: TRBD1
J gene: TRBJ2-5
clone size: NA
CDR3 protein: CASSPRPTGGQETQYF
CDR3 DNA: TGTGCCAGCTCACCGCGACCAACAGGGGGCCAAGAGACCCAGTACTTC

V gene: TRBV6-2/TRBV6-3
D gene: TRBD1
J gene: TRBJ1-2
clone size: NA
CDR3 protein: CASSRTGTANYGYTF
CDR3 DNA: TGTGCCAGCAGTCGAACAGGGACAGCTAACTATGGCTACACCTTC

V gene: TRBV6-2/TRBV6-3
D gene: TRBD1
J gene: TRBJ1-2
clone size: NA
CDR3 protein: CASSSFPGQGTDGYTF
CDR3 DNA: TGTGCCAGCAGTTCCTTCCCGGGACAGGGGACGGATGGCTACACCTTC

V gene: TRBV12-3/TRBV12-4
D gene: TRBD1
J gene: TRBJ1-1
clone size: NA
CDR3 protein: CASRSGGTEAFF
CDR3 DNA: TGTGCCAGCAGGTCAGGGGGGACTGAAGCTTTCTTT

V gene: TRBV4-2
D gene: TRBD1
J gene: TRBJ2-1
clone size: NA
CDR3 protein: CASSQGDRGPRNEQFF
CDR3 DNA: TGTGCCAGCAGCCAGGGGGACAGGGGGCCAAGGAATGAGCAGTTCTTC

V gene: TRBV29-1
D gene: NA
J gene: TRBJ2-1
clone size: few
CDR3 protein: CSVATSYNEQFF
CDR3 DNA: TGCAGCGTTGCCACTTCCTACAATGAGCAGTTCTTC

V gene: TRBV2
D gene: TRBD1
J gene: TRBJ1-6
clone size: NA
CDR3 protein: CASRGQGVNNSPLHF
CDR3 DNA: TGTGCCAGCAGAGGACAGGGGGTGAATAATTCACCCCTCCACTTT

V gene: TRBV2
D gene: TRBD1
J gene: TRBJ2-2
clone size: NA
CDR3 protein: CASIQDRAFTGELFF
CDR3 DNA: TGTGCCAGCATTCAGGACAGGGCGTTCACCGGGGAGCTGTTTTTT

V gene: TRBV27
D gene: NA
J gene: TRBJ1-5
clone size: few
CDR3 protein: CASSLSANQPQHF
CDR3 DNA: TGTGCCAGCAGTTTATCGGCAAATCAGCCCCAGCATTTT

V gene: TRBV5-4
D gene: NA
J gene: TRBJ1-2
clone size: NA
CDR3 protein: CASSLDLREGGYTF
CDR3 DNA: TGTGCCAGCAGCTTAGACCTCCGGGAGGGTGGCTACACCTTC

V gene: TRBV7-2
D gene: TRBD2
J gene: TRBJ2-5
clone size: NA
CDR3 protein: CASSLESAGGRETQYF
CDR3 DNA: TGTGCCAGCAGCTTAGAGTCGGCGGGGGGGCGGGAGACCCAGTACTTC